A single sample is the source of the 30 T cell receptor beta chains below, sequenced in a study of CD8+ T cells in alopecia areata. The authors sorted pooled cutaneous lymph node cells using CD4, CD8alpha, NKG2D, NKG2ACE and other markers. Extracted RNA was reverse transcribed, and the resulting cDNA served as sequencing template. Assay: immunoSEQ multiplex PCR; the TCRdb copy retains only in-frame clones and omits some. This repertoire holds about 270,000 clones, and none appear only once. Specimen: CD4+ T cells sorted from a lymph node. Every receptor here comes from a C3H/HeJ mouse with alopecia areata. Strain haplotype (MHC): H2-k.

In this sample, this clone turned up a few times. These gene names are mouse names. The read ends 4 residues early relative to the CDR3; the germline J gene fills the gap. This rearrangement joins TRBV13-1 to TRBJ2-2, with 9 bases fitting TRBD2. V was pared by 0 bases and J by 4 bases, with 4 bases of the junction left unmatched. The germline gives CDR1 NSHNY, CDR2 SYGAGN. The CDR3 runs 16 residues. The CDR3 bases that were read are TGTGCCAGCAGTGATGTACTGGGGGGAGGCACCGGG. Its translation: CASSDVLGGGTG. The CDR3 in full is CASSDVLGGGTGQLYF.

This clone came up a few times. Germline and genes: mouse. Coverage ceases 4 residues before the CDR3 finishes, and the germline J gene fills in the end. The chain employs TRBV17 and TRBJ2-4, with D tentatively TRBD1 (6 bases). The V end lost 6 bases, the J end lost 0 bases, and 7 bases lay between the germline ends. The germline V gene encodes CDR1 MNHDT and CDR2 YYDKIL. CDR3 size: 13 residues. The DNA read from the CDR3 is TGTGCTAGCAGGGGGACAAGTCAAAAC. Translated, it gives CASRGTSQN. The entire CDR3 reads CASRGTSQNTLYF.

This clone was found a few times. Gene names follow the mouse nomenclature. The read gets to within 4 residues of the CDR3 end, and the germline J gene fills in the rest. The chain is built from TRBV13-3 and TRBJ2-1, with 9 nucleotides matching TRBD2. CDR1 NNHDY and CDR2 SYVADS come from the germline V gene. The CDR3 contains 15 residues. V lost 5 bases and J lost 1; bases outside the gene matches: 4. CDR3 in amino acids: CASRKTGGNYAEQFF. CDR3 bases read: TGTGCCAGCAGGAAGACTGGGGGCAACTATGCT.

In this sample, this clone turned up a few times. The gene names given are mouse names. The DNA ends 4 residues before the CDR3 does, and the rest of the CDR3 is filled in from the germline J gene. The V and J genes are TRBV1 and TRBJ2-1; 10 nucleotides match TRBD2. Germline CDR1 is NSQYPW and CDR2 is LRSPGD (reference sequence). V shed 0 bases, J shed 5 bases, and the junction held 1 base outside the gene matches. This CDR3 spans 15 amino acids. CDR3 bases read: TGCACCTGCAGTGCAGATGACTGGGGGGATGCT. As protein: CTCSADDWGDA. The CDR3 in full is CTCSADDWGDAEQFF. The full variable domain, completed using reference TRBV1 and TRBJ2-1, is VTLLEQNPRWRLVPRGQAVNLRCILKNSQYPWMSWYQQDLQKQLQWLFTLRSPGDKEVKSLPGADYLATRVTDTELRLQVANMSQGRTLYCTCSADDWGDAEQFFGPGTRLTVL.

About this clone itself: Mouse gene names and germline throughout. The DNA read from the CDR3 is TGTGCTAGCAGTAGAGAAAGGCTGGGGGGGACTAACTATGCT. It encodes CASSRERLGGTNYA. The entire CDR3 protein is CASSRERLGGTNYAEQFF. J is TRBJ2-1 and V is TRBV17; TRBD2 agrees at 9 bases. The read comes to an end 4 residues before the CDR3 does, leaving the germline J gene to fill in the end. The CDR3 loop spans 18 amino acids. Germline CDR1 MNHDT, CDR2 YYDKIL. Trimming removed 0 bases from V and 0 bases from J; junction bases left unmatched: 6.

Remarks on this clone: The genes and germline here are from mouse. The read is 4 residues too short to cover the CDR3 end, so that end is filled in from the germline J gene. The rearrangement joins TRBV13-2 to TRBJ2-7, with TRBD2 matching 8 bases. In germline, CDR1 is NNHNN, CDR2 SYGAGS (reference sequence). The CDR3 totals 13 residues. The CDR3 DNA, read in part, is TGTGCCAGCGGTCCGGCTGGGGGGAAT. As protein: CASGPAGGN. The full-length CDR3 reads as CASGPAGGNEQYF.

This clone was seen a few times. Gene names follow the mouse nomenclature. Read coverage stops 4 residues before the CDR3 terminus; the germline J gene supplies the remainder. This chain links TRBV13-1 with TRBJ2-1; TRBD2 agrees at 9 bases. Germline CDR1 NSHNY, CDR2 SYGAGN. V shed 0 bases, J shed 4 bases, and the junction held 5 bases outside the gene matches. This CDR3 has 16 residues. The CDR3 bases that were read are TGTGCCAGCAGTGATGAATACTGGGGGGAGTATGCT. Protein product: CASSDEYWGEYA. The full CDR3 sequence reads CASSDEYWGEYAEQFF.

This clone was seen a handful of times. Mouse germline and gene names are used. The read falls 4 residues short of the CDR3 end, and the missing part is taken from the germline J gene. This chain links TRBV5 with TRBJ2-7; tentatively, D is TRBD1 (6 bases). Looked up from germline, CDR1 is LGHNA and CDR2 is YNLKQL (reference sequence). V lost 1 base and J 0 bases, leaving 10 bases between the germline ends. The CDR3 length is 15 residues. CDR3 region: CASSQGGHSSYEQYF. CDR3 DNA (partial): TGTGCCAGCAGCCAAGGGGGACATAGCTCCTAT.

Notes on this clone: All gene names here are mouse names. The CDR3 end falls 4 residues outside the read, so it is completed with the germline J gene. V usage is TRBV31 and J usage is TRBJ2-3; 9 bases line up with TRBD1. The germline V gene encodes CDR1 GKSSPN and CDR2 SITVG. The length of the CDR3 is 15 residues. Unmatched junction bases numbered 3, after V lost 2 bases and J lost 0 bases. The part of the CDR3 DNA that was read is TGTGCCTGGAGTTGGACAGGGGTTAGTGCAGAA. As protein: CAWSWTGVSAE. The whole CDR3 protein reads CAWSWTGVSAETLYF.

This clone has only a few counts. Genes here carry mouse names. Read sequence stops 4 residues before the CDR3 end, and the germline J gene provides the missing end. This specimen includes other DNA sequences encoding the same CDR3. The chain combines TRBV12-1 with TRBJ1-2; tentative D call: TRBD1 (5 bases). Trimming removed 1 base at V and 0 bases at J, with 8 bases between. Per the germline V gene, CDR1 is SGHSN and CDR2 is HYEKVE. This CDR3 comprises 14 residues. The covered CDR3 bases are TGTGCCAGCTCTCTGCGGGGGGCAAACTCC. It is translated as CASSLRGANS. The entire CDR3 sequence reads CASSLRGANSDYTF.

This clone was seen only a few times. Mouse germline and gene names are used. The DNA ends 4 residues before the CDR3 does, and the rest of the CDR3 is filled in from the germline J gene. Other DNA sequences in this specimen translate into the identical CDR3. This chain joins TRBV1 and TRBJ2-3, with 9 bases matching TRBD2. The CDR3 is made up of 15 amino acids. Germline CDR1 is NSQYPW and CDR2 is LRSPGD (reference sequence). Trimming took 1 base from V and 3 from J; bases not matched to a gene: 2. This CDR3 is CTCSAGGTGAETLYF. The CDR3 bases that were read are TGCACCTGCAGTGCAGGGGGGACTGGGGCAGAA.

This clone was found a few times. Gene names denote mouse genes. The missing CDR3 end, 4 residues past where the read stops, is filled in from the germline J gene. The gene calls are TRBV1 and TRBJ1-2; no definite D call. Germline CDR1 is NSQYPW and CDR2 is LRSPGD (reference sequence). Trimming removed 0 bases from V and 0 bases from J, with 11 bases in between. The CDR3 spans 16 residues. The CDR3 is CTCSADFARTNSDYTF. The DNA read from the CDR3 is TGCACCTGCAGTGCAGATTTCGCCAGGACAAACTCC. Drawing the rest from reference TRBV1 and TRBJ1-2, the complete variable domain is VTLLEQNPRWRLVPRGQAVNLRCILKNSQYPWMSWYQQDLQKQLQWLFTLRSPGDKEVKSLPGADYLATRVTDTELRLQVANMSQGRTLYCTCSADFARTNSDYTFGSGTRLLVI.

This clone was seen more than once but under ten times. Gene names follow the mouse nomenclature. The CDR3 extends 3 residues past the end of the read, so its final part is completed from the germline J gene. The rearrangement uses TRBV13-1 and TRBJ1-6, with unresolved D. TRBJ1-6 is sorted into the ORF group, with uncertain function. Germline CDR1 is NSHNY and CDR2 is SYGAGN. Deletions cut 5 bases from V and 5 bases from J, with 5 bases between. The CDR3 runs 12 residues. The CDR3 spells CASRSDNSPLYF. Incomplete CDR3 DNA: TGTGCCAGCAGATCAGATAATTCGCCC.

On this clone itself: Each gene name is a mouse one. The read gets to within 4 residues of the CDR3 end, and the germline J gene fills in the rest. This chain connects TRBV1 to TRBJ2-1; D remains ambiguous. CDR3 length equals 12 residues. Trimming stripped 4 bases from V and 6 bases from J, with 7 bases between. From germline, CDR1 is NSQYPW and CDR2 LRSPGD (reference sequence). The part of the CDR3 DNA that was read is TGCACCTGCAGTGAGACAAGTGCT. Amino acid sequence: CTCSETSA. The complete CDR3 protein is CTCSETSAEQFF.

For this clone: Gene names and germline match the mouse. The CDR3 end lies 4 residues beyond the end of the read and is filled in from the germline J gene. The V call is TRBV13-1, the J call TRBJ2-1; 10 bases fit TRBD2. The trim removed 4 bases at V and 0 bases at J, leaving 7 bases unmatched. Looked up from germline, CDR1 is NSHNY and CDR2 is SYGAGN. This CDR3 is built from 17 residues. The CDR3 sequence: CASSHPLGGHNYAEQFF. CDR3 DNA (partial): TGTGCCAGCAGTCACCCTCTGGGGGGGCATAACTATGCT.

This clone has only a few counts. Germline and genes: mouse. Coverage ceases 4 residues before the CDR3 finishes, and the germline J gene fills in the end. This chain uses TRBV31 with TRBJ2-2; D may match TRBD1 or TRBD2 (5 bases each). The CDR3 runs to 12 residues. With 0 bases removed from V and 6 bases from J, the gap between germline ends came to 5 bases. Germline V lookup: CDR1 GKSSPN, CDR2 SITVG. The CDR3 loop is CAWSLGAGQLYF. The sequenced CDR3 bases are TGTGCCTGGAGTCTGGGGGCCGGG.

A word on this clone: Each gene name is a mouse one. The read finishes 4 residues shy of the CDR3 end, and the germline J gene is used to complete it. The chain joins TRBV13-3 to TRBJ2-5; TRBD1 agrees at 7 bases. After removal of 6 bases from V and 0 bases from J, the junction contained 4 bases not matched to a gene. The CDR3 sequence is 14 residues long. Germline V lookup: CDR1 NNHDY, CDR2 SYVADS. The part of the CDR3 DNA that was read is TGTGCCAGCAAATACAGGGGTAACCAAGAC. The encoded protein is CASKYRGNQD. The CDR3 reads in full as CASKYRGNQDTQYF.

Turning to this clone: Here the gene names and germline are mouse. The DNA ends 3 residues before the CDR3 does, and the rest of the CDR3 is filled in from the germline J gene. The chain has TRBV1 and TRBJ1-6, with 8 bases identical to TRBD1. Being an ORF, TRBJ1-6 has a function that is uncertain. Germline V CDR1 and CDR2: NSQYPW, LRSPGD (reference sequence). The CDR3 covers 17 residues. V dropped 3 bases and J dropped 0; count of bases not matched to a gene: 4. The part of the CDR3 DNA that was read is TGCACCTGCAGTGCGCACAGGGGGTCTTCCTATAATTCGCCC. This encodes CTCSAHRGSSYNSP. The complete CDR3 protein is CTCSAHRGSSYNSPLYF.

This clone was seen repeatedly, ten times or more. Gene names are mouse gene names. The CDR3 end falls 4 residues outside the read, so it is completed with the germline J gene. The chain employs TRBV12-1 and TRBJ1-2; TRBD1 aligns across 7 bases. This CDR3 has 14 amino acids. Germline assignment: CDR1 SGHSN and CDR2 HYEKVE. After removal of 0 bases from V and 3 bases from J, the junction contained 3 bases not matched to a gene. The CDR3 bases that were read are TGTGCCAGCTCTCTCACAGGGGCGGACTCC. Its translation is CASSLTGADS. The CDR3 in full is CASSLTGADSDYTF.

This clone was detected a few times. Gene names follow the mouse nomenclature. The read halts 4 residues ahead of the CDR3 end, with the missing end drawn from the germline J gene. Additional DNA sequences in this sample encode the identical CDR3. The genes are TRBV13-2 and TRBJ2-2; D possibly corresponds to TRBD1 (6 bases). The ends were cut back, 0 bases at V and 3 bases at J, with 9 bases in the middle. The germline gives CDR1 NNHNN, CDR2 SYGAGS (reference sequence). CDR3 length equals 15 residues. The sequenced part of the CDR3 DNA is TGTGCCAGCGGTGATGCCAGGGGAGACACCGGG. This gives the protein CASGDARGDTG. The entire CDR3 sequence reads CASGDARGDTGQLYF.

Details on this clone: Genes and germline come from the mouse. The DNA ends 4 residues before the CDR3 does, and the rest of the CDR3 is filled in from the germline J gene. The chain has TRBV13-3 and TRBJ2-5; 11 bases line up with TRBD1. Germline V lookup: CDR1 NNHDY, CDR2 SYVADS. The CDR3 extends over 15 amino acids. The CDR3 is CASSETDRGRDTQYF. Incomplete CDR3 DNA: TGTGCCAGCAGTGAGACGGACAGGGGGCGGGAC.

This clone occurred a few times. The listed genes are named as in mouse. This CDR3 is CASSQNHAEQFF. CDR3 bases read: TGTGCCAGCAGCCAAAATCATGCT. The gene calls are TRBV5 and TRBJ2-1; the D is unclear. The read comes to an end 4 residues before the CDR3 does, leaving the germline J gene to fill in the end. Deletions cut 2 bases from V and 5 bases from J, with 4 bases between. CDR1 LGHNA and CDR2 YNLKQL come from the germline V gene (reference sequence). CDR3 length: 12 residues.

A remark on this clone: Gene labels here are mouse ones. The read halts 4 residues ahead of the CDR3 end, with the missing end drawn from the germline J gene. Other DNA sequences of this sample code for an identical CDR3. The chain links TRBV19 to TRBJ2-5, with 7 bases fitting TRBD1. Germline V gives CDR1 FNHDT, CDR2 SITEND (reference sequence). The CDR3 contains 13 residues. The part of the CDR3 DNA that was read is TGTGCCAGCAGTCCCCGGGACAGAGAC. Its translation is CASSPRDRD. The whole CDR3 protein reads CASSPRDRDTQYF.

On this clone itself: Mouse gene names and germline throughout. The read comes to an end 4 residues before the CDR3 does, leaving the germline J gene to fill in the end. V is TRBV31 and J is TRBJ2-5, with TRBD2 matching over 8 bases. V lost 4 bases to trimming and J lost 2 bases; unmatched junction nucleotides: 2. The CDR3 sequence is 13 residues long. Germline CDR1 is GKSSPN and CDR2 is SITVG. The sequenced CDR3 bases are TGTGCCTGGAACTGGGGGACCCAAGAC. It encodes CAWNWGTQD. The whole CDR3 is CAWNWGTQDTQYF.

Turning to this clone: Any gene name here is a mouse gene name. CDR3 bases read: TGTGCTAGCAGTAGAAGGTCCACCTAT. Encoded protein: CASSRRSTY. The whole CDR3 protein is CASSRRSTYEQYF. J is TRBJ2-7 and V is TRBV17; no firm D call. The CDR3 end lies 4 residues beyond the end of the read and is filled in from the germline J gene. This CDR3 has 13 amino acids. V was clipped by 2 bases and J by 2 bases, with 7 bases between them. CDR1 MNHDT and CDR2 YYDKIL come from the germline V gene.

Concerning this clone itself: Gene names are mouse gene names. From the germline J gene comes the end of the CDR3, since the read stops 4 residues before it. This rearrangement joins TRBV17 to TRBJ2-1, with a tentative D call TRBD1 (6 bases). The CDR3 runs 14 residues. Per germline, CDR1 MNHDT and CDR2 YYDKIL. Trimming removed 6 bases from V and 0 bases from J, with 9 bases in between. The CDR3 reads CASRHRVNYAEQFF. CDR3 DNA (partial): TGTGCTAGCAGGCACAGGGTTAACTATGCT.

This clone was detected a few times. The gene names given are mouse names. The read falls 4 residues short of the CDR3 end, and the missing part is taken from the germline J gene. The same CDR3 can be traced to other DNA sequences in this sample. This rearrangement joins TRBV1 to TRBJ1-2; D uncertain. The germline V and J ends were trimmed by 0 bases and 2 bases, with 7 bases remaining between them. This CDR3 has 14 amino acids. Per germline, CDR1 NSQYPW and CDR2 LRSPGD (reference sequence). The DNA read from the CDR3 is TGCACCTGCAGTGCAGATCCCCAGAACTCC. This translates into CTCSADPQNS. The CDR3, in full, reads CTCSADPQNSDYTF.

Notes on this clone: Here the gene names and germline are mouse. The CDR3 end falls 4 residues outside the read, so it is completed with the germline J gene. The chain carries TRBV1 and TRBJ2-7, with 8 bases lining up with TRBD1. The CDR3 length is 13 residues. The V and J ends lost 4 bases and 3 bases, in that order; junction bases with no gene match: 2. Germline CDR1 is NSQYPW and CDR2 is LRSPGD (reference sequence). This CDR3 is CTCSEDRDYEQYF. The DNA read from the CDR3 is TGCACCTGCAGTGAGGACAGGGACTAT.

This clone was observed at least ten times. Gene names and germline refer to mouse. The read comes to an end 4 residues before the CDR3 does, leaving the germline J gene to fill in the end. This chain uses TRBV17 with TRBJ2-7, with 10 nucleotides matching TRBD1. Germline CDR1 reads MNHDT; CDR2 reads YYDKIL. This CDR3 spans 16 amino acids. The part of the CDR3 DNA that was read is TGTGCTAGCAGTAGAGATCCCCCGGGACAGGGGTAT. It encodes CASSRDPPGQGY. The CDR3 as a whole reads CASSRDPPGQGYEQYF.

This clone was seen only a few times. Gene names and germline match the mouse. The CDR3 end is not reached by the read, which stops 4 residues before it; the germline J gene fills it in. V usage is TRBV5 and J usage is TRBJ2-7, with 7 bases identical to TRBD2. This CDR3 is 14 amino acids long. Germline V gene data show CDR1 as LGHNA and CDR2 as YNLKQL (reference sequence). CDR3 amino acids: CASSSRTGGDEQYF. The sequenced part of the CDR3 DNA is TGTGCCAGCAGCTCGCGGACTGGAGGGGAT.